This entry lists 18 T cell receptor beta chains sequenced from one sample in a study of cytomegalovirus exposure and HLA in healthy donors. TCRdb keeps only in-frame clones here, not all; method: immunoSEQ multiplex PCR. The top ten clones hold around an eighth of a sample with about 89,000 clones, approximately 81% of them seen once. The sample consisted of PBMCs. The receptor set was obtained from a woman in her late teens or twenties in good health and CMV-seropositive.

The chain recombines TRBV27 with TRBJ2-7, with 8 nucleotides matching TRBD1. This CDR3 has 19 residues. Germline trimming cut 2 bases from V and 2 bases from J; bases unmatched to any gene: 17. CDR1 and CDR2 from the germline V gene are MNHEY and SMNVEV (reference sequence). CDR3 residues: CASSLRAGGSSLGTYEQYF. In DNA form, the CDR3 reads TGTGCCAGCAGTTTAAGGGCAGGGGGCAGTTCTCTAGGGACCTACGAGCAGTACTTC.

DNA of the CDR3: TGTGCCATCAGTGAATCTAGCGGCAACCAAGAGACCCAGTACTTC. It codes for CAISESSGNQETQYF. The chain uses TRBV10-3 and TRBJ2-5; 7 bases match TRBD2. Germline CDR1 ENHRY, CDR2 SYGVKD. This CDR3 contains 15 residues. Trimming at V came to 3 bases and at J to 0 bases, leaving 4 bases not matched to a gene.

CDR3 DNA sequence: TGTGCCACCAGGTCAACAGGGGGTAGCACAGATACGCAGTATTTT. It codes for CATRSTGGSTDTQYF. This rearrangement joins TRBV15 to TRBJ2-3; 8 bases match TRBD1. Germline V gives CDR1 LNHNV, CDR2 YYDKDF (reference sequence). Germline trimming cut 6 bases from V and 0 bases from J; bases unmatched to any gene: 5. CDR3 length equals 15 residues.

This clone was observed a handful of times. The chain joins TRBV28 to TRBJ2-7, with 10 bases identical to TRBD1. CDR3 length: 14 amino acids. CDR1 is MDHEN, CDR2 SYDVKM, per germline. V lost 5 bases and J lost 7; bases outside the gene matches: 8. CDR3 protein: CASSAADRGREQYF. CDR3 DNA: TGTGCCAGCAGTGCCGCGGACAGGGGGAGAGAGCAGTACTTC. Combining the CDR3 with reference TRBV28 and TRBJ2-7 gives the whole variable domain DVKVTQSSRYLVKRTGEKVFLECVQDMDHENMFWYRQDPGLGLRLIYFSYDVKMKEKGDIPEGYSVSREKKERFSLILESASTNQTSMYLCASSAADRGREQYFGPGTRLTVT.

J is TRBJ2-7 and V is TRBV10-2, with 11 nucleotides matching TRBD1. Germline CDR1 and CDR2: WSHSY and SAAADI. CDR3 length equals 15 residues. V trimming: 6 bases; J trimming: 6 bases; junction bases outside the gene matches: 10. CDR3 sequence: CASRVGRDRGSEQYF. CDR3 nucleotides: TGCGCCAGCAGGGTCGGCCGGGACAGGGGGTCCGAGCAGTACTTC.

The chain is built from TRBV1 and TRBJ2-5; the table's D call TRBD2 went unverified against the DNA. TRBV1 is termed a pseudogene. CDR3 length: 16 amino acids. In DNA form, the CDR3 reads TGCACCAGCAGCCAGGTAGCGGGGGACCAGAAAGAGACCCAGTACTTC. Translated, it gives CTSSQVAGDQKETQYF.

The V and J genes are TRBV2 and TRBJ2-1; 10 nucleotides agree with TRBD2. This CDR3 is built from 15 residues. The germline CDR1 and CDR2 sequences are SNHLY and FYNNEI. V was pared by 2 bases and J by 7 bases, with 5 bases of the junction left unmatched. The CDR3 reads CASSEKLAGINEQFF. CDR3 sequence (DNA): TGTGCCAGCAGTGAAAAACTAGCGGGGATTAATGAGCAGTTCTTC.

The chain employs TRBV27 and TRBJ2-7; 8 bases are shared with TRBD1. V was clipped by 5 bases and J by 1 base; unmatched bases: 7. There are 15 residues in the CDR3. The V gene's germline CDR1 is MNHEY and CDR2 SMNVEV (reference sequence). The CDR3 region has the DNA TGTGCCAGCAGTCTGGACAGGGTAGCGTCCTACGAGCAGTACTTC. Translating gives CASSLDRVASYEQYF.

The rearrangement links TRBV4-1 to TRBJ1-5, with 8 bases matching TRBD1. V trimming: 3 bases; J trimming: 0 bases; junction bases outside the gene matches: 7. The CDR3 has 17 residues. The germline gives CDR1 MGHRA, CDR2 YSYEKL. CDR3: CASSHRTGSYSNQPQHF. The CDR3 DNA reads as TGCGCCAGCAGCCATAGGACAGGGTCCTATAGCAATCAGCCCCAGCATTTT.

V gene TRBV28 combines with J gene TRBJ1-6, with 11 bases fitting TRBD1. The trim removed 2 bases at V and 11 bases at J, leaving 5 bases unmatched. Germline lookup yields CDR1 MDHEN and CDR2 SYDVKM. The CDR3 consists of 15 residues. CDR3 DNA sequence: TGTGCCAGCAGTTTAGGGACAGGGGGTAGGCCACCCCTCCACTTT. Amino acids: CASSLGTGGRPPLHF.

The chain carries TRBV5-5 and TRBJ1-2; 10 bases are shared with TRBD1. The V segment lost 4 bases and the J segment 5 bases; nucleotides outside the gene matches: 8. The germline CDR1 and CDR2 sequences are SGHKS and YYEKEE (reference sequence). The CDR3 consists of 15 residues. The CDR3 nucleotides read TGTGCCAGCAGCCTACCGGGACAGGGGTGGTATGGCTACACCTTC. As protein: CASSLPGQGWYGYTF.

The chain has TRBV7-2 and TRBJ1-2; D might be TRBD1 (5 bases). CDR3 size: 15 residues. In germline, CDR1 is SGHTA, CDR2 FQGNSA. Trimming cost V 1 base and J 8 bases, with 17 bases left between them. CDR3 sequence: CASSLGDGDGRGYTF. The CDR3 coding sequence is TGTGCCAGCAGCTTAGGCGACGGGGACGGGAGGGGCTACACCTTC.

The chain carries TRBV11-2 and TRBJ1-2; a weak D match, TRBD1 (6 bases). From germline, CDR1 is SGHAT and CDR2 FQNNGV. This CDR3 comprises 15 residues. The germline V and J ends were trimmed by 0 bases and 2 bases, with 10 bases remaining between them. The CDR3 region has the DNA TGTGCCAGCAGCTTAGATGCAGGGGAAAACTATGGCTACACCTTC. Its translation: CASSLDAGENYGYTF.

This chain connects TRBV6-4 to TRBJ2-7, with 10 bases that match TRBD1. CDR3 length equals 21 residues. V lost 2 bases to trimming and J lost 5 bases; unmatched junction nucleotides: 24. Germline CDR1 MRHNA, CDR2 SNTAGT. The CDR3 region is CASSDILKRTGGTHPGDEQYF. The DNA of the CDR3 is TGTGCCAGCAGTGACATACTTAAACGGACAGGGGGAACACATCCAGGCGACGAGCAGTACTTC.

This clone was counted a few times. The chain combines TRBV6-6 with TRBJ1-4, with a possible D match to TRBD1 (5 bases). Trimming stripped 0 bases from V and 4 bases from J, with 9 bases between. The CDR3 length is 15 residues. Looked up from germline, CDR1 is MNHNY and CDR2 is SVGAGI (reference sequence). In DNA, the CDR3 is TGTGCCAGCAGTTACTCGACAGCCAATAATGAAAAACTGTTTTTT. Protein: CASSYSTANNEKLFF.

The chain links TRBV28 to TRBJ2-5, with D perhaps TRBD1 (6 bases). The CDR3 is 13 amino acids. CDR1 and CDR2 from the germline V gene are MDHEN and SYDVKM. V gave up 4 bases and J gave up 4 bases, with 10 bases separating them. The CDR3 nucleotides are TGTGCCAGCAGTTCAACAGGGAGAGAGACCCAGTACTTC. As protein: CASSSTGRETQYF.

The rearrangement uses TRBV9 and TRBJ1-2; TRBD1 aligns across 7 bases. The CDR3 has 17 residues. With 0 bases clipped from V and 3 bases from J, the junction kept 11 bases outside the gene matches. Germline-derived CDR1 and CDR2 are SGDLS and YYNGEE. This CDR3 is CASSVATSGDSDYGYTF. The CDR3 DNA follows: TGTGCCAGCAGCGTAGCTACGTCGGGGGACAGTGACTATGGCTACACCTTC. Full variable domain (missing parts from reference TRBV9 and TRBJ1-2): DSGVTQTPKHLITATGQRVTLRCSPRSGDLSVYWYQQSLDQGLQFLIQYYNGEERAKGNILERFSAQQFPDLHSELNLSSLELGDSALYFCASSVATSGDSDYGYTFGSGTRLTVV.

The chain combines TRBV5-1 with TRBJ1-6; D unclear. The V gene lost 7 bases and the J gene lost 5 bases, with 10 bases spanning the gap. The CDR3 consists of 13 residues. Germline values: CDR1 SGHRS, CDR2 YFSETQ. The CDR3 loop is CASAGPNNSPLHF. The CDR3, as DNA: TGCGCCAGCGCGGGCCCGAATAATTCACCCCTCCACTTT.